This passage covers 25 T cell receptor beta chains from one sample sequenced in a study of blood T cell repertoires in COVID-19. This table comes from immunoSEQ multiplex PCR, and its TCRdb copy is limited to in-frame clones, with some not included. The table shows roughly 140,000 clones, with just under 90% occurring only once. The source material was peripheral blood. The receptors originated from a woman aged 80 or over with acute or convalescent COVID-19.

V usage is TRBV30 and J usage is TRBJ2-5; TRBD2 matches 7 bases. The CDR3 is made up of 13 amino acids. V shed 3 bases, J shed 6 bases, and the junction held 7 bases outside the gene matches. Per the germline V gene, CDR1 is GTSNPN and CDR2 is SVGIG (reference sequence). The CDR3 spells CAWRLAGEKTQYF. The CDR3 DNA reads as TGTGCCTGGAGATTAGCGGGTGAAAAGACCCAGTACTTC.

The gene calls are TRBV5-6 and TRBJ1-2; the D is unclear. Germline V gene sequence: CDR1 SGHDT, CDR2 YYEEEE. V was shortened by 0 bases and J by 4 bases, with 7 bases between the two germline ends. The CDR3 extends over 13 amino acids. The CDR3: CASSLGEAYGYTF. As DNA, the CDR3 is TGTGCCAGCAGCTTGGGGGAGGCCTATGGCTACACCTTC.

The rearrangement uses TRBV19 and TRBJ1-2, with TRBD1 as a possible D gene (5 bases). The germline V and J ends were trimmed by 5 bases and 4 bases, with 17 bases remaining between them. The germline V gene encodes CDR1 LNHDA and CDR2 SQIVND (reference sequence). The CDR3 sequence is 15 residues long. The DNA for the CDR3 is TGTGCCAGTAGTTACCGACATAGGGGCGGCTATGGCTACACCTTC. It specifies CASSYRHRGGYGYTF.

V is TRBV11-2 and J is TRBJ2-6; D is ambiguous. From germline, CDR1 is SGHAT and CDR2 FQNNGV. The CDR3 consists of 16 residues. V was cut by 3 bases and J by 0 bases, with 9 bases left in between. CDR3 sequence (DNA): TGTGCCAGCAGCTTTTGGGCTTCCTCTGGGGCCAACGTCCTGACTTTC. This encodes CASSFWASSGANVLTF.

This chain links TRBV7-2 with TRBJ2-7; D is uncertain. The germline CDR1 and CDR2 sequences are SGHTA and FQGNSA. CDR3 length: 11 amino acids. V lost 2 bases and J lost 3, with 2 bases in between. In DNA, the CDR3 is TGTGCCAGCAGCTTATACTACGAGCAGTACTTC. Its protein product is CASSLYYEQYF. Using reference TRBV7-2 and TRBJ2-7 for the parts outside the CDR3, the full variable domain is GAGVSQSPSNKVTEKGKDVELRCDPISGHTALYWYRQSLGQGLEFLIYFQGNSAPDKSGLPSDRFSAERTGGSVSTLTIQRTQQEDSAVYLCASSLYYEQYFGPGTRLTVT.

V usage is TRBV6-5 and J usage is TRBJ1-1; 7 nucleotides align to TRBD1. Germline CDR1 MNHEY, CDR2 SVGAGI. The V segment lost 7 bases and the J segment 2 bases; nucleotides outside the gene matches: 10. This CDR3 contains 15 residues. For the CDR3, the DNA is TGTGCCAGCAAAGACCGACAGGGCGGAAACACTGAAGCTTTCTTT. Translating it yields CASKDRQGGNTEAFF.

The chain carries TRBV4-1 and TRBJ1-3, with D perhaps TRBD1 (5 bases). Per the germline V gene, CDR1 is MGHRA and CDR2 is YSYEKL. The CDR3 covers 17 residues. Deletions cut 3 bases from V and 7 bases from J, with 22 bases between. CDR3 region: CASSQQTLTIGANTIYF. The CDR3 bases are TGCGCCAGCAGCCAGCAGACACTGACAATTGGGGCTAACACCATATATTTT.

The CDR3 bases are TGTGCCAGCAGTGTACGGACAGGGGGACTTAACTATGGCTACACCTTC. It is translated as CASSVRTGGLNYGYTF. This chain joins TRBV6-1 and TRBJ1-2, with 10 bases identical to TRBD1. Germline assignment: CDR1 MNHNS and CDR2 SASEGT. V was pared by 4 bases and J by 1 base, with 6 bases of the junction left unmatched. The CDR3 sequence is 16 residues long.

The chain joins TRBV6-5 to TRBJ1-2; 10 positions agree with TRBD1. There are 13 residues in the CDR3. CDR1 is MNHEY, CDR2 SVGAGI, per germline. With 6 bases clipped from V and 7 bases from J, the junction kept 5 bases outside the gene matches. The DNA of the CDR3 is TGTGCCAGCAGAGTGAGGGACAGGGGTGGCTACACCTTC. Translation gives CASRVRDRGGYTF.

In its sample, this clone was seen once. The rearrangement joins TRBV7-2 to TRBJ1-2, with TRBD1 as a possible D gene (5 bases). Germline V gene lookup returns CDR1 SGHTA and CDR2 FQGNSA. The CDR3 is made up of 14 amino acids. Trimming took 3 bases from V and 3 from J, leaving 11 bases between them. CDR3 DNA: TGTGCCAGCAGCTTGGTGCCGGGGGACTATGGCTACACCTTC. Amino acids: CASSLVPGDYGYTF.

This CDR3 is CASSPPPGSATEAFF. The CDR3, as DNA: TGTGCCAGCTCACCACCCCCAGGGTCGGCAACTGAAGCTTTCTTT. The chain links TRBV18 to TRBJ1-1; possible D gene TRBD1, 5 bases. Per germline, CDR1 KGHSH and CDR2 LQKENI. Trimming stripped 0 bases from V and 5 bases from J, with 13 bases between. This CDR3 has 15 amino acids.

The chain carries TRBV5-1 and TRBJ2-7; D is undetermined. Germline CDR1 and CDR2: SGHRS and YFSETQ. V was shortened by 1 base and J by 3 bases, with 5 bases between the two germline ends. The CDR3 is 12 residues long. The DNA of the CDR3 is TGCGCCAGCAGCTTGAATAACTACGAGCAGTACTTC. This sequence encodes CASSLNNYEQYF.

This chain's CDR3 is CASSLEQGVYEKLFF. The CDR3 DNA reads TGCGCCAGCAGCTTGGAGCAGGGGGTTTATGAAAAACTGTTTTTT. The rearrangement uses TRBV5-1 and TRBJ1-4; TRBD1 matches at 7 bases. The germline CDR1 and CDR2 sequences are SGHRS and YFSETQ. This CDR3 contains 15 residues. Germline trimming cut 0 bases from V and 6 bases from J; bases unmatched to any gene: 5.

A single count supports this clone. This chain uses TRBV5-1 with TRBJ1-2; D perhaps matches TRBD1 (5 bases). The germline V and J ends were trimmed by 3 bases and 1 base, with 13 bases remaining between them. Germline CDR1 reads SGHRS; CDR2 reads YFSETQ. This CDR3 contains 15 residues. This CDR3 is CASSSGLLNNYGYTF. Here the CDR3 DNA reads TGCGCCAGCAGCTCGGGACTTTTAAATAACTATGGCTACACCTTC.

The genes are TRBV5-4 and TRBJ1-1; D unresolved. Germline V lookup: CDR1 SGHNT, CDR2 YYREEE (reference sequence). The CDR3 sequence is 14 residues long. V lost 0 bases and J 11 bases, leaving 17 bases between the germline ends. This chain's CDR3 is CASSLGQSGSRAFF. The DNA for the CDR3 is TGTGCCAGCAGCTTGGGTCAGTCGGGGTCAAGGGCTTTCTTT.

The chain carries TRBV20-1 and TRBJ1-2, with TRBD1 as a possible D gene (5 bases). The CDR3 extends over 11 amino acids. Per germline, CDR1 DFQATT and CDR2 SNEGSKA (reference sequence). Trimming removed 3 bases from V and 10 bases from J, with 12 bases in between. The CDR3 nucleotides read TGCAGTGCTAGTACGGGGGTCGACTACACCTTC. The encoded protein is CSASTGVDYTF.

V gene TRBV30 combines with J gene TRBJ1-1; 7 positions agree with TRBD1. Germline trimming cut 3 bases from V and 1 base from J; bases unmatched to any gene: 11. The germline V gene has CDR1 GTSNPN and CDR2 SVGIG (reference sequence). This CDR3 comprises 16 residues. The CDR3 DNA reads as TGTGCCTGGAGGAGGAAACCCGGGACAGCGAACACTGAAGCTTTCTTT. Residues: CAWRRKPGTANTEAFF.

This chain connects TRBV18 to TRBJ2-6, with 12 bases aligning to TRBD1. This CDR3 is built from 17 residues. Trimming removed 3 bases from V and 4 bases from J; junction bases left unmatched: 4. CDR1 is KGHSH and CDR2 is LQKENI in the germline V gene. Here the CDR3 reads CASSPGQGAQGANVLTF. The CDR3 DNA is TGTGCCAGCTCACCGGGACAGGGGGCGCAAGGGGCCAACGTCCTGACTTTC.

CDR3 loop: CASSENRGLSTDTQYF. The CDR3 nucleotides are TGTGCCAGCAGCGAAAACAGGGGATTGAGCACAGATACGCAGTATTTT. The chain links TRBV7-2 to TRBJ2-3; 7 bases fit TRBD1. CDR1 is SGHTA and CDR2 is FQGNSA in the germline V gene. J lost 0 bases, V lost 5 bases, and 8 bases had no gene match. This CDR3 spans 16 amino acids.

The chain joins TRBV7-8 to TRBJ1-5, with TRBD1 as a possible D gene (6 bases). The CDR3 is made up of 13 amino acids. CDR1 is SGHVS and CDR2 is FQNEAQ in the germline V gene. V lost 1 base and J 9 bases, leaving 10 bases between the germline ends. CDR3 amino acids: CASSLGRGRPQHF. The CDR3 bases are TGTGCCAGCAGCTTAGGTAGGGGGAGGCCCCAGCATTTT.

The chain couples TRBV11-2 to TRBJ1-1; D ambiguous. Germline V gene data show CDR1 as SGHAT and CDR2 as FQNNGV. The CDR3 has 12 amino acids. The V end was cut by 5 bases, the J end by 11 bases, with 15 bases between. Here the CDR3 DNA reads TGTGCCAGCAGCCTTTCGGGGATGGGTGCTTTCTTT. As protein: CASSLSGMGAFF. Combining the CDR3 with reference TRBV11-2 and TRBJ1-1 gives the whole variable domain EAGVAQSPRYKIIEKRQSVAFWCNPISGHATLYWYQQILGQGPKLLIQFQNNGVVDDSQLPKDRFSAERLKGVDSTLKIQPAKLEDSAVYLCASSLSGMGAFFGQGTRLTVV.

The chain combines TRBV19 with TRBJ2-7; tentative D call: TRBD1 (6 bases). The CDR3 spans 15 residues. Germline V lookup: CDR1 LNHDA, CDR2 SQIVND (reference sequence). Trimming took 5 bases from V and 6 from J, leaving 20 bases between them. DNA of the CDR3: TGTGCCAGTAGTGCCGACAGAAAACAGGGAGTCGAGCAGTACTTC. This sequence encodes CASSADRKQGVEQYF.

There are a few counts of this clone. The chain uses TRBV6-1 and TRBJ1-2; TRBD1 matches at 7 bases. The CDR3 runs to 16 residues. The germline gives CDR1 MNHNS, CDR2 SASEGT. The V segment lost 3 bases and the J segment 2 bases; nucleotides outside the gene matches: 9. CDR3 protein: CASSDRAGTVNYGYTF. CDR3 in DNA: TGTGCCAGCAGTGACAGGGCCGGGACAGTAAACTATGGCTACACCTTC.

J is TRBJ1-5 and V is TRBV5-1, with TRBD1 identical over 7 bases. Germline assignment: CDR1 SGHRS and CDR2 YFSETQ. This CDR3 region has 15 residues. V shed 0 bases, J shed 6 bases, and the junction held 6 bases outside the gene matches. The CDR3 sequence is CASSLAGDSRQPQHF. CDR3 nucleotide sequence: TGCGCCAGCAGCTTGGCAGGGGACAGCCGTCAGCCCCAGCATTTT.

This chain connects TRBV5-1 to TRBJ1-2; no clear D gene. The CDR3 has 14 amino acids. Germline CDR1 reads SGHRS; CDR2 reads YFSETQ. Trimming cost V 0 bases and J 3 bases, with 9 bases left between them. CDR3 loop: CASSLDGGYYGYTF. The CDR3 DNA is TGCGCCAGCAGCTTGGATGGCGGCTACTATGGCTACACCTTC. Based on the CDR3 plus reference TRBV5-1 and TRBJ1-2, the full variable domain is KAGVTQTPRYLIKTRGQQVTLSCSPISGHRSVSWYQQTPGQGLQFLFEYFSETQRNKGNFPGRFSGRQFSNSRSEMNVSTLELGDSALYLCASSLDGGYYGYTFGSGTRLTVV.